The rows below give T cell receptor beta chains drawn from one sample of a study of blood T cell repertoires in COVID-19. Generated by immunoSEQ multiplex PCR, the TCRdb table keeps only in-frame clones and is missing some. Of around 75,000 clones in the sample, 90% were seen once. Material: peripheral blood. The receptors derive from a human donor in a cohort sampled during active COVID-19. Each CDR3 is given with its conserved first and last residue.

V gene: TRBV29-1
CDR3 protein: CSVITSGPNTGELFF

V gene: TRBV6-5
CDR3 protein: CASSYLGTSDTQYF

V gene: TRBV19
CDR3 protein: CATSGTSATNEKLFF

V gene: TRBV5-1
CDR3 protein: CASSLAPGQVSYEQYF

V gene: TRBV10-3
CDR3 protein: CAISESGTSYETQYF

V gene: TRBV12-3/TRBV12-4
CDR3 protein: CASMIGANTIYF

V gene: TRBV18
CDR3 protein: CASSRQGNTEAFF

V gene: TRBV11-2
CDR3 protein: CASSLGLRTAILRETQYF

V gene: TRBV5-1
CDR3 protein: CASSVLGGENIQYF

V gene: TRBV2
CDR3 protein: CASSEHSMGANYGYTF

V gene: TRBV19
CDR3 protein: CASTFGRGRQPQHF

V gene: TRBV6-6
CDR3 protein: CASAIRGGYEQYF

V gene: TRBV18
CDR3 protein: CASSRSLETQYF

V gene: TRBV7-9
CDR3 protein: CASSFEGVGTEAFF

V gene: TRBV14
CDR3 protein: CASSQDAMTSGISNYEQYF